This T cell receptor beta chain stems from a study of T cells expressing NK-cell markers. Findings and caveats of the study: In a handful of donors, dominant clonotypes made up about 28.3-65% of CD3+CD56-NKG2C+ cells.

This CDR3 is 15 amino acids long. The germline CDR1 and CDR2 sequences are SGHTA and FQGTGA. TCRdb reprocessed the 5' RACE reads and reports one entry per CDR3 protein, with no DNA. The listing records approximately 110,000 distinct CDR3 sequences. A remark on this clonotype: Its target is not known.

The sequence came from a woman aged 18-69 years in good health. The material sequenced was blood T cells: a sorted CD56 or NKG2C T cell subset, CD4+ or CD8+ T cells, or bulk PBMC T cells (not recorded which). The V call is TRBV7-3, the J call TRBJ2-7; TCRdb proposes TRBD2, but this gene call is untestable without DNA. The CDR3 region is CASSPMLASTYEQYF.